This TCR beta chain comes out of a study of control samples from healthy donors and cancer patients. Profiling relied on immunoSEQ multiplex PCR, and the TCRdb table lists in-frame clones only, not all of them. The table has about 59,000 clones, about 89% seen once; the top ten hold approximately 12%. The V gene lost 2 bases and the J gene lost 5 bases, with 10 bases spanning the gap. Per germline, CDR1 SQVTM and CDR2 ANQGSEA. This CDR3 is built from 12 residues. The source is a woman aged 55-70 years with lung cancer. Sequenced input: PBMCs. The chain carries TRBV29-1 and TRBJ2-7; D is unclear. Written as DNA, the CDR3 is TGCAGCGTTGAATCACAGACCGACGAGCAGTACTTC. Encoded protein: CSVESQTDEQYF.